These 12 T cell receptor beta chains originate from one sample sequenced in a study of CD8 T cells in ankylosing spondylitis. TCRdb itself ran the 5' RACE reads through MiXCR, one entry per CDR3 protein. The sample lists roughly 160,000 distinct CDR3 sequences; more than 9% were seen once. Sequenced: blood, either unsorted or a sorted T cell fraction (not recorded which). The receptors derive from a male donor with ankylosing spondylitis or in good health (not recorded which).

This clonotype is termed medium-sized (0.01 to 0.1%). The chain carries TRBV7-8 and TRBJ2-7, with D unresolved. The germline V gene has CDR1 SGHVS and CDR2 FQNEAQ. The CDR3 extends over 15 amino acids. Trimming took 3 bases from V and 3 from J, leaving 15 bases between them. The CDR3 DNA is TGTGCCAGCAGCTTCGAACTAACTGGAGACTACGAGCAGTACTTC. Translation: CASSFELTGDYEQYF.

The table lists this clonotype with many counts. The chain links TRBV20-1 to TRBJ2-1, with TRBD1 identical over 8 bases. Trimming cost V 7 bases and J 2 bases; bases outside gene matches: 10. The CDR3 is 15 amino acids. Germline loops: CDR1 DFQATT, CDR2 SNEGSKA (reference sequence). CDR3 amino acids: CSVSSRTGTYNEQFF. CDR3 bases: TGCAGTGTTTCGAGTCGGACAGGGACCTACAATGAGCAGTTCTTC.

In its sample, this clonotype was seen many times. The J gene is TRBJ2-5, the V gene TRBV5-6; TRBD1 aligns across 11 bases. CDR1 is SGHDT and CDR2 is YYEEEE in the germline V gene. The CDR3 totals 15 residues. Trimming at V came to 5 bases and at J to 5 bases, leaving 8 bases not matched to a gene. CDR3: CASSSGQGAWETQYF. Written as DNA, the CDR3 is TGTGCCAGCAGTAGCGGACAGGGGGCATGGGAGACCCAGTACTTC.

This clonotype was detected a few times. This sequence joins TRBV7-6 and TRBJ2-3; 9 bases are a match to TRBD2. The CDR3 spans 16 residues. V was clipped by 5 bases and J by 2 bases; unmatched bases: 8. Germline V gene sequence: CDR1 SGHVS, CDR2 FNYEAQ. In DNA form, the CDR3 reads TGTGCCAGCAGCCCACGACTAGCGGACCTCACAGATACGCAGTATTTT. Its protein is CASSPRLADLTDTQYF.

Ten or more counts support this clonotype. The chain uses TRBV6-5 and TRBJ2-2; the match to TRBD2 covers 10 bases. Germline assignment: CDR1 MNHEY and CDR2 SVGAGI. The CDR3 sequence is 15 residues long. V dropped 6 bases and J dropped 2; count of bases not matched to a gene: 3. The CDR3 reads CASRLLAGNTGELFF. The DNA for the CDR3 is TGTGCCAGCAGGTTACTAGCGGGAAACACCGGGGAGCTGTTTTTT.

This clonotype was seen a few times. This rearrangement joins TRBV12-3 or TRBV12-4 to TRBJ2-1, with TRBD2 matching 11 bases. The V gene end was trimmed by 5 bases and the J gene end by 7 bases; junction bases not matched to a gene: 13. The CDR3 extends over 17 amino acids. This chain's CDR3 is CASSGRSPSGGRNEQFF. CDR3 DNA: TGTGCCAGCAGTGGGAGGAGTCCTAGCGGGGGGAGGAATGAGCAGTTCTTC.

The chain employs TRBV10-3 and TRBJ2-1; D may match TRBD1 or TRBD2 (5 bases each). Looked up from germline, CDR1 is ENHRY and CDR2 is SYGVKD. Trimming cost V 5 bases and J 5 bases, with 19 bases left between them. CDR3 length equals 16 residues. CDR3 protein: CAISRGAGTGNNEQFF. For the CDR3, the DNA is TGTGCCATCAGTCGAGGCGCCGGGACGGGTAACAATGAGCAGTTCTTC.

The V call is TRBV7-2, the J call TRBJ2-1; D remains ambiguous. Trimming cost V 2 bases and J 5 bases, with 4 bases left between them. The CDR3 has 12 residues. The germline gives CDR1 SGHTA, CDR2 FQGNSA. The CDR3 reads CASSLINNEQFF. The CDR3 region has the DNA TGTGCCAGCAGCTTAATCAACAATGAGCAGTTCTTC.

This clonotype was seen only a few times. The chain is built from TRBV2 and TRBJ2-1; TRBD2 aligns across 8 bases. With 5 bases clipped from V and 9 bases from J, the junction kept 18 bases outside the gene matches. CDR1 is SNHLY, CDR2 FYNNEI, per germline. The CDR3 has 17 residues. The CDR3 is CASSRPPLAGGWGEQFF. The CDR3 nucleotides read TGTGCCAGCAGTAGGCCCCCTCTAGCGGGCGGCTGGGGTGAGCAGTTCTTC.

This clonotype has at least ten counts. This chain uses TRBV6-5 with TRBJ1-1; D uncertain. Per the germline V gene, CDR1 is MNHEY and CDR2 is SVGAGI. Trimming took off 2 bases at V and 1 base at J, with 14 bases between the two ends. CDR3 size: 16 residues. The CDR3 coding sequence is TGTGCCAGCAGTTACGCCCTGAGGCAGTCGAACACTGAAGCTTTCTTT. This encodes CASSYALRQSNTEAFF.

This clonotype was seen ten or more times. V usage is TRBV5-1 and J usage is TRBJ2-1, with 11 bases fitting TRBD2. V was pared by 0 bases and J by 7 bases, with 6 bases of the junction left unmatched. Per the germline V gene, CDR1 is SGHRS and CDR2 is YFSETQ. There are 16 residues in the CDR3. The CDR3 here is CASSLGLAGSGNEQFF. In DNA, the CDR3 is TGCGCCAGCAGCTTGGGACTAGCGGGATCTGGTAATGAGCAGTTCTTC.

The sample holds many counts of this clonotype. This chain uses TRBV9 with TRBJ1-5, with 11 bases that match TRBD1. Losses at the gene ends were 7 bases for V and 5 bases for J; bases not matched to a gene: 2. From germline, CDR1 is SGDLS and CDR2 YYNGEE. The CDR3 runs to 13 residues. The CDR3 is CASGGQGDQPQHF. The CDR3 DNA follows: TGTGCCAGCGGGGGACAGGGGGATCAGCCCCAGCATTTT.